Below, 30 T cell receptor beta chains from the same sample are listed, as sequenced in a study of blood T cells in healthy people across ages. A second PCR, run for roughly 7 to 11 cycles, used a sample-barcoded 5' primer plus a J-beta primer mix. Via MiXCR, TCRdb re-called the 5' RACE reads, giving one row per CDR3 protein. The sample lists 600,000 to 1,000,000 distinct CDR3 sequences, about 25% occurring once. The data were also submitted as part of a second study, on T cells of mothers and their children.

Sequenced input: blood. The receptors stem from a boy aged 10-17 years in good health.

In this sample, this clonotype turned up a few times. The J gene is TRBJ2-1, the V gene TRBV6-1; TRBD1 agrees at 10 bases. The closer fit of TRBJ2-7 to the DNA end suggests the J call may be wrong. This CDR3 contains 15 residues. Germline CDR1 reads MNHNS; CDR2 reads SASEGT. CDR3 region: CASSEAPGQGFEQYF. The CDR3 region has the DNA TGTGCCAGCAGTGAAGCCCCGGGACAGGGGTTCGAGCAGTACTTC.

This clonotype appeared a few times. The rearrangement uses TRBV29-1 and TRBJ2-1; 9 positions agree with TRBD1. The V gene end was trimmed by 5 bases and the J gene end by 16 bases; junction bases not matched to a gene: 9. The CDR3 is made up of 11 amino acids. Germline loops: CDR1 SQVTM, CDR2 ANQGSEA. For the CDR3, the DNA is TGCAGCGTTTTAACACAGGGGGCGTTATTCTTC. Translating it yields CSVLTQGALFF.

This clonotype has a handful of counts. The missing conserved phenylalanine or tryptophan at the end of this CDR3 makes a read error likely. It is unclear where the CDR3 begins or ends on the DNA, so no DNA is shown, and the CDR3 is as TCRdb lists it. CDR3 loop: CASSAGDRSYIRL. The chain has TRBV28 and TRBJ1-1; TRBD1 is the table's D call, not checked against the DNA. Counting both end residues, the CDR3 totals 13 amino acids. Germline V CDR1 and CDR2: MDHEN, SYDVKM.

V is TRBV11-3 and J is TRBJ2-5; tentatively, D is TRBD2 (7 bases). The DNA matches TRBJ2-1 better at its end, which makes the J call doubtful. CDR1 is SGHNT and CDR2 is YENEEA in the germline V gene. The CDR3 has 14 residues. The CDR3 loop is CASSFRGEGYEQFF. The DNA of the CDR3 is TGTGCCAGCAGCTTTAGGGGGGAGGGCTATGAGCAGTTCTTC.

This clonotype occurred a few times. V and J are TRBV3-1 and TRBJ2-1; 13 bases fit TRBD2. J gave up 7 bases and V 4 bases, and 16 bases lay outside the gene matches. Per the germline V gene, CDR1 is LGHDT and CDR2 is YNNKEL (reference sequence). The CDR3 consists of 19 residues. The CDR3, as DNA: TGTGCCAGCAGCCCCAACCTAGGGACTAGCGGGATAATTTCGAATGAGCAGTTCTTC. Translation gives CASSPNLGTSGIISNEQFF.

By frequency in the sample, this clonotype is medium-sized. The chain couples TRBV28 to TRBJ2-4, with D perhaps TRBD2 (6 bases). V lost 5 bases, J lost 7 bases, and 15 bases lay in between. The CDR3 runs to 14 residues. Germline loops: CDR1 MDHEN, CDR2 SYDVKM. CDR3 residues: CASSAAIGGNIQYF. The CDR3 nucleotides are TGTGCCAGCAGTGCTGCGATTGGGGGGAACATTCAGTACTTC.

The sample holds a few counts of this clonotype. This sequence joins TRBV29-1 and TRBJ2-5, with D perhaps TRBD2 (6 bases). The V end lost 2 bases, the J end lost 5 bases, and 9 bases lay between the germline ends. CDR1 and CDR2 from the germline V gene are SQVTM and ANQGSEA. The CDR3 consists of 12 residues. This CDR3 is CSVERGSETQYF. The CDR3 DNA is TGCAGCGTTGAACGGGGGAGTGAGACCCAGTACTTC.

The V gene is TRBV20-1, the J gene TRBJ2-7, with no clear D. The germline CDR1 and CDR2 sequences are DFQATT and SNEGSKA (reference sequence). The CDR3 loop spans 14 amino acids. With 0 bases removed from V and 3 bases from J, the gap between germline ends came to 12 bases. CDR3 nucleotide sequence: TGCAGTGCTAGAGAGTCCGGAGTTCTCTACGAGCAGTACTTC. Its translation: CSARESGVLYEQYF.

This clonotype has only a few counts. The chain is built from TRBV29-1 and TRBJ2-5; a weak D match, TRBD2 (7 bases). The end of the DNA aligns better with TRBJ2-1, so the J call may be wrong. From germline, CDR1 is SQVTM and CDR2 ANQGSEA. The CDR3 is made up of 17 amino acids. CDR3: CSVEDLDAGAFYNEQFF. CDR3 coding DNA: TGCAGCGTTGAAGATCTAGACGCGGGGGCCTTTTACAATGAGCAGTTCTTC.

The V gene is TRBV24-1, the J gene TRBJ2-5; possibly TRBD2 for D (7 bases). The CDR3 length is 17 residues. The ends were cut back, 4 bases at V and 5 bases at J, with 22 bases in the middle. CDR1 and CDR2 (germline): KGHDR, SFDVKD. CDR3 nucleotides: TGTGCCACCAGTGACCCTCCACCACCGGGGGGCTCGGAGACCCAGTACTTC. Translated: CATSDPPPPGGSETQYF.

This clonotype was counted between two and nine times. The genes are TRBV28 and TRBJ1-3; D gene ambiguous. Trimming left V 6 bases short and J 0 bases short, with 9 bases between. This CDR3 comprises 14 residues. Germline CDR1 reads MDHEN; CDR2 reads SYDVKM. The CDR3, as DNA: TGTGCCAGCAGCCTGGCCTTCTCTGGAAACACCATATATTTT. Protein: CASSLAFSGNTIYF.

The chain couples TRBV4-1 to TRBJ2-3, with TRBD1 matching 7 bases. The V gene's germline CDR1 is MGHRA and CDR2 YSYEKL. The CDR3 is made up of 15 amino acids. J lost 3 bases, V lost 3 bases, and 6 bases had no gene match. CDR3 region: CASSHPGGTTDTQYF. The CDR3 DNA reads TGCGCCAGCAGCCACCCAGGGGGTACGACAGATACGCAGTATTTT.

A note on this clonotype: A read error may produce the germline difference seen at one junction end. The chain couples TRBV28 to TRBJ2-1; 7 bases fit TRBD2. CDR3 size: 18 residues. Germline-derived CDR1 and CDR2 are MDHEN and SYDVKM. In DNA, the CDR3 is TGTGCCAGCAGTTTAAGAAACTCCGGGACTAATTGGGTCTACGAGCAGTGCTTC. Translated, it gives CASSLRNSGTNWVYEQCF.

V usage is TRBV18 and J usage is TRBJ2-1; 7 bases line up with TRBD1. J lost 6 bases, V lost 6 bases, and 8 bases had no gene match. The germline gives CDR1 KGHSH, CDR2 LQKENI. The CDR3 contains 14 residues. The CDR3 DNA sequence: TGTGCCAGCTCTGGGACGGACAGGTCCAATGAGCAGTTCTTC. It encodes CASSGTDRSNEQFF. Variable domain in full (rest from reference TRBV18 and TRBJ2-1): NAGVMQNPRHLVRRRGQEARLRCSPMKGHSHVYWYRQLPEEGLKFMVYLQKENIIDESGMPKERFSAEFPKEGPSILRIQQVVRGDSAAYFCASSGTDRSNEQFFGPGTRLTVL.

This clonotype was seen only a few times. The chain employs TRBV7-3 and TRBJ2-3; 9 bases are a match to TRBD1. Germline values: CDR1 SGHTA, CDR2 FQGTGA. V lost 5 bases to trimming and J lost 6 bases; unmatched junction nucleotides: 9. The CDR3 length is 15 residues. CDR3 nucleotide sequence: TGTGCCAGCAGCGTCTCCGGGACAGGGTGGGATACGCAGTATTTT. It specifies CASSVSGTGWDTQYF.

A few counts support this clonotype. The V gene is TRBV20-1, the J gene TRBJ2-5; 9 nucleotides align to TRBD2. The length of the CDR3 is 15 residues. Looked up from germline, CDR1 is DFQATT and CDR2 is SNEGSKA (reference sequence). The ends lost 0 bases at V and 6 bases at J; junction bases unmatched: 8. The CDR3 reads CSAREGSGSSKTQYF. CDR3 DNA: TGCAGTGCTAGAGAAGGTAGCGGGAGCTCAAAGACCCAGTACTTC.

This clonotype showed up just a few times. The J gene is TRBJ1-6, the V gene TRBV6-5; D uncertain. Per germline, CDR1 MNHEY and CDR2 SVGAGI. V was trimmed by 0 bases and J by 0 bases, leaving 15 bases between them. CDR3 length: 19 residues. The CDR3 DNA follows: TGTGCCAGCAGTTACTCGAGTGGCGGTAGGAGCTCCTATAATTCACCCCTCCACTTT. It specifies CASSYSSGGRSSYNSPLHF.

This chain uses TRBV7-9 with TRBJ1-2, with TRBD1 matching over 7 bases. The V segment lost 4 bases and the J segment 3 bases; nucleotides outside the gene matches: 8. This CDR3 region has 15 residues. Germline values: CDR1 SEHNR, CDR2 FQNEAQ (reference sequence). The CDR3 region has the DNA TGTGCCAGCAGCTCGACAGGGCAACCCCACTATGGCTACACCTTC. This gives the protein CASSSTGQPHYGYTF.

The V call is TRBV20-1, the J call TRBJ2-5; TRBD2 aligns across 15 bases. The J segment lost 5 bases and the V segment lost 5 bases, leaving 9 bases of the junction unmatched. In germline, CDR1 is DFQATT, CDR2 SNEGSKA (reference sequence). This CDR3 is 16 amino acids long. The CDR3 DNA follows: TGCAGTGCTCGCGGACTAGCGGGGGGGCCTGGGGAGACCCAGTACTTC. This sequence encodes CSARGLAGGPGETQYF.

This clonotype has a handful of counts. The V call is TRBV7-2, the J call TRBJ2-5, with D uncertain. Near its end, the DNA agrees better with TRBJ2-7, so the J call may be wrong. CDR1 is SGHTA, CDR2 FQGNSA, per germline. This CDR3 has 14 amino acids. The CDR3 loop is CASSLVFLAYEQYF. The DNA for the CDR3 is TGTGCCAGCAGCTTAGTCTTCCTGGCCTACGAGCAGTACTTC.

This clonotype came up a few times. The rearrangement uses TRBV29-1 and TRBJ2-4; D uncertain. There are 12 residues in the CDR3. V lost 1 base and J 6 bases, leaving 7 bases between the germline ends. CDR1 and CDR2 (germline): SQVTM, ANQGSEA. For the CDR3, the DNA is TGCAGCGTTGAAGTACACGGAAACATTCAGTACTTC. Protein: CSVEVHGNIQYF.

Here the CDR3 DNA reads TGCGCCAGCAGCTTGGTGACAGCCAAGGAGACCCAGTACTTC. As protein: CASSLVTAKETQYF. This chain joins TRBV5-1 and TRBJ2-5, with TRBD1 as a possible D gene (5 bases). V was pared by 0 bases and J by 5 bases, with 11 bases between. The CDR3 is 14 amino acids. CDR1 SGHRS and CDR2 YFSETQ come from the germline V gene.

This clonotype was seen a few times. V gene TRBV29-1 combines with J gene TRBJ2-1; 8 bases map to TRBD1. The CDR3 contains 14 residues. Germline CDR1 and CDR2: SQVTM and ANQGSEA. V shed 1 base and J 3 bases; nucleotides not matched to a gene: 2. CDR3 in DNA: TGCAGCGTTGAAGGGACAGGGCACTACAATGAGCAGTTCTTC. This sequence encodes CSVEGTGHYNEQFF.

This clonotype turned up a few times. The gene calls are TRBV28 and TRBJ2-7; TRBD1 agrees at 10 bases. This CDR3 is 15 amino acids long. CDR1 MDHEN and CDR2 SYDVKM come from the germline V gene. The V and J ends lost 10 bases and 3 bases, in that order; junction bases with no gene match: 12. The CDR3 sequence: CATRVLRDRGYEQYF. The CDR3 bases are TGTGCCACCAGGGTCCTCCGGGACAGGGGCTACGAGCAGTACTTC.

This CDR3 reads CASSFSGTMNTEAFF. As DNA, the CDR3 is TGTGCCAGCAGTTTCTCGGGGACAATGAACACTGAAGCTTTCTTT. V gene TRBV27 combines with J gene TRBJ1-1, with D maybe TRBD1 (6 bases). The CDR3 spans 15 residues. The V gene's germline CDR1 is MNHEY and CDR2 SMNVEV (reference sequence). The V gene lost 3 bases and the J gene lost 0 bases, with 11 bases spanning the gap.

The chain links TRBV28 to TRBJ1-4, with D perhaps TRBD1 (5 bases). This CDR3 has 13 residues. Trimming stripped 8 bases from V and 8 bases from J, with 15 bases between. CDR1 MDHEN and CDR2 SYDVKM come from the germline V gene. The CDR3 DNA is TGTGCCAGCGCTGGGGCCCTAGGGGAAAAACTGTTTTTT. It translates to CASAGALGEKLFF.

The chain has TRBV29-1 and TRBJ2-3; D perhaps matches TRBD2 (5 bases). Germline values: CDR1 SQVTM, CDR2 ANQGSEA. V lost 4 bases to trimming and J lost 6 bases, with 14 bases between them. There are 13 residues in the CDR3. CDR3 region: CSVVRGPQDTQYF. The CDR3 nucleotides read TGCAGCGTTGTTCGGGGTCCCCAGGATACGCAGTATTTT.

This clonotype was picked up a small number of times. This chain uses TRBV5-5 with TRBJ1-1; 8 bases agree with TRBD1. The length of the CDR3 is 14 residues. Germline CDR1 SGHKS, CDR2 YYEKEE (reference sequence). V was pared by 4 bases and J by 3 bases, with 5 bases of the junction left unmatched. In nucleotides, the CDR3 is TGTGCCAGCAGCGGCAGGGGGCAAGACACTGAAGCTTTCTTT. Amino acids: CASSGRGQDTEAFF.

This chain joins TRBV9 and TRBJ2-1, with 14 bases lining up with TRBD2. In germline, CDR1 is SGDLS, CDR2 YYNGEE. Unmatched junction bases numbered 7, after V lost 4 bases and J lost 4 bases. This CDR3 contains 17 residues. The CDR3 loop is CASSMGLAGAIYNEQFF. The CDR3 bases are TGTGCCAGCAGCATGGGACTAGCGGGAGCGATATACAATGAGCAGTTCTTC.

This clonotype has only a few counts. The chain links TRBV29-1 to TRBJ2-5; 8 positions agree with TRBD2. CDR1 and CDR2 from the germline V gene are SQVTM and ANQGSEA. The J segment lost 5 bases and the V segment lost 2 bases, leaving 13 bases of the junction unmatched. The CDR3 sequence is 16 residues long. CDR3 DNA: TGCAGCGTTGAACTACCCCGGACTAGCACCAGGGAGACCCAGTACTTC. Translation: CSVELPRTSTRETQYF.